This entry describes one TCR beta chain. No antigen is known for it. The source of the sample is a study of cytomegalovirus exposure and HLA in healthy donors. Study in general: There were some 81 million unique TCRs (from HLA-typed donors) in an early data release. General observations from the study: A later analysis found most CMV-associated TCR beta chains apparently HLA-restricted. Later work found that TCR association rates differed between HLA loci; DRB1 had the most and HLA-C the fewest.

The germline gives CDR1 WNHNN, CDR2 SYGVQD (reference sequence). The CDR3 has 17 residues. V was shortened by 8 bases and J by 6 bases, with 27 bases between the two germline ends. PCR amplification relied on 60 Vbeta primers (plus 13 Jbeta primers). Using immunoSEQ multiplex PCR, the repertoire was profiled, and TCRdb retains in-frame clones only, with some absent. The sample contains 77,000 or so clones, about 71% of which appear only once. The gene calls are TRBV10-1 and TRBJ2-3; D possibly corresponds to TRBD1 (7 bases). Specimen: PBMCs. This clonotype was sampled from a woman aged 40 to 50 in good health and CMV-seronegative. The CDR3 DNA sequence: TGCGCCAGCTCCCAGGAGGGGGCTAGCCCTAGTCGGGATACGCAGTATTTT. This codes for CASSQEGASPSRDTQYF.